This TCR beta chain came from a study of cytomegalovirus exposure and HLA in healthy donors. Study results and limitations: A later analysis reportedly found that, within productive TCRs, an Asian-associated ancestry cluster had fewer N-insertions than the mean observed across the roughly 690 donors.

As for this clone: What it recognizes is unknown.

This PCR relied on a set of 60 Vbeta primers and 13 Jbeta primers. The method was immunoSEQ multiplex PCR; TCRdb's version includes in-frame clones alone and lacks a portion of them. Altogether more than 150,000 clones are present, roughly 80% being singletons, with the ten largest covering approximately 0.74%. With 4 bases clipped from V and 4 bases from J, the junction kept 1 base outside the gene matches. CDR3 length: 13 residues. Germline assignment: CDR1 MNHEY and CDR2 SMNVEV (reference sequence). The sequence was collected from a woman aged 18-29 years in good health and CMV-seronegative. The chain joins TRBV27 to TRBJ1-1, with TRBD1 matching 9 bases. Input material: PBMCs. CDR3 in amino acids: CASSWTGATEAFF. Here the CDR3 DNA reads TGTGCCAGCAGTTGGACAGGGGCCACTGAAGCTTTCTTT.